This entry lists 15 T cell receptor beta chains sequenced from one sample in a study of PD-1 blockade in classical Hodgkin lymphoma. TCRdb keeps only in-frame clones here, not all; method: immunoSEQ multiplex PCR. The sample lists about 23,000 clones; 88% were seen once. Time point meaning: cycle 4 day 1 (C4D1), after more than five weeks of nivolumab. Each patient relapsed following autologous stem cell transplantation, and prior brentuximab vedotin exposure differed. Here the sequenced sample was peripheral blood mononuclear cells (PBMCs), taken before the fourth cycle of nivolumab. These receptors came from a human donor with classical Hodgkin lymphoma.

The CDR3 DNA follows: TGTGCCAGCAGCTTGGGGGAAAATGAGCAGTTCTTC. Translated, it gives CASSLGENEQFF. The chain employs TRBV5-6 and TRBJ2-1; no firm D call. CDR1 SGHDT and CDR2 YYEEEE come from the germline V gene. Trimming took off 0 bases at V and 7 bases at J, with 5 bases between the two ends. The CDR3 has 12 residues.

The rearrangement uses TRBV7-2 and TRBJ2-2; TRBD1 or TRBD2 may be the D gene (5 bases each). Between the trimmed V and J ends, which lost 5 bases and 3 bases, there was a span of 16 bases. Looked up from germline, CDR1 is SGHTA and CDR2 is FQGNSA. The CDR3 has 16 residues. CDR3 sequence (DNA): TGTGCCAGCAGCCGTGGGACGGAAGATCACACCGGGGAGCTGTTTTTT. Translation gives CASSRGTEDHTGELFF.

The chain couples TRBV7-9 to TRBJ2-7, with D perhaps TRBD1 or TRBD2 (5 bases each). The CDR3 has 15 residues. V gave up 4 bases and J gave up 4 bases, with 17 bases separating them. Germline loops: CDR1 SEHNR, CDR2 FQNEAQ (reference sequence). The CDR3 nucleotides read TGTGCCAGCAGCTACTCCGGGGCCCCTTCTTACGAGCAGTACTTC. Protein: CASSYSGAPSYEQYF.

This clone was detected only once. V usage is TRBV6-5 and J usage is TRBJ2-5; 9 positions agree with TRBD2. Germline V gene data show CDR1 as MNHEY and CDR2 as SVGAGI. The CDR3 extends over 15 amino acids. Trimming cost V 6 bases and J 2 bases; bases outside gene matches: 7. CDR3 residues: CASSRSGGRQETQYF. CDR3 DNA: TGTGCCAGCAGCCGTAGCGGGGGCCGGCAAGAGACCCAGTACTTC.

The rearrangement joins TRBV6-6 to TRBJ2-7; D ambiguous. The V gene's germline CDR1 is MNHNY and CDR2 SVGAGI (reference sequence). This CDR3 has 11 residues. Trimming took off 8 bases at V and 0 bases at J, with 5 bases between the two ends. CDR3 sequence (DNA): TGTGCCAGCGGTAGCTCCTACGAGCAGTACTTC. The encoded protein is CASGSSYEQYF.

The chain uses TRBV11-2 and TRBJ2-2, with unresolved D. V was pared by 2 bases and J by 4 bases, with 8 bases between. The CDR3 contains 14 residues. Germline V gives CDR1 SGHAT, CDR2 FQNNGV. This CDR3 reads CASSLSAATGELFF. The DNA of the CDR3 is TGTGCCAGCAGCTTAAGCGCGGCCACCGGGGAGCTGTTTTTT.

This chain links TRBV27 with TRBJ1-1; D call uncertain. Germline-derived CDR1 and CDR2 are MNHEY and SMNVEV (reference sequence). V gave up 2 bases and J gave up 4 bases, with 8 bases separating them. The CDR3 has 13 amino acids. Here the CDR3 DNA reads TGTGCCAGCAGTTTAGCCATCTCCACTGAAGCTTTCTTT. This encodes CASSLAISTEAFF.

This clone came up once. The chain recombines TRBV10-1 with TRBJ2-3; 12 bases line up with TRBD2. The CDR3 is 14 amino acids. V gave up 10 bases and J gave up 2 bases; unmatched junction bases: 4. Germline V gene lookup returns CDR1 WNHNN and CDR2 SYGVQD (reference sequence). The CDR3 nucleotides read TGCGCCACCCGACTAGCGGGAGACACAGATACGCAGTATTTT. Its translation is CATRLAGDTDTQYF.

The chain combines TRBV5-1 with TRBJ2-5, with TRBD1 matching over 7 bases. J was trimmed by 3 bases and V by 4 bases; bases with no gene match: 6. Germline loops: CDR1 SGHRS, CDR2 YFSETQ. The CDR3 is made up of 14 amino acids. The CDR3 DNA is TGCGCCAGCAGCGTGGGACAGCAGAAAGAGACCCAGTACTTC. Protein: CASSVGQQKETQYF.

The chain has TRBV4-1 and TRBJ2-3, with a tentative D call TRBD2 (5 bases). The germline V gene encodes CDR1 MGHRA and CDR2 YSYEKL. Trimming took 1 base from V and 2 from J, leaving 16 bases between them. CDR3 length equals 17 residues. CDR3 nucleotides: TGCGCCAGCAGCCAAGGGGTACGGGGATCCGACACAGATACGCAGTATTTT. It specifies CASSQGVRGSDTDTQYF.

The chain combines TRBV11-2 with TRBJ2-7, with D possibly matching TRBD2 (6 bases). The CDR3 runs 12 residues. Trimming pared 3 bases from V and 3 bases from J, leaving 6 bases between. CDR1 and CDR2 (germline): SGHAT, FQNNGV. Written as DNA, the CDR3 is TGTGCCAGCAGCTTGCGGGGCTACGAGCAGTACTTC. Translation gives CASSLRGYEQYF. The entire variable domain, with the rest obtained from reference TRBV11-2 and TRBJ2-7, is as follows: EAGVAQSPRYKIIEKRQSVAFWCNPISGHATLYWYQQILGQGPKLLIQFQNNGVVDDSQLPKDRFSAERLKGVDSTLKIQPAKLEDSAVYLCASSLRGYEQYFGPGTRLTVT.

DNA for the CDR3: TGTGCCAGCAGCCCCGGGACAGGGGGCTACGAGCAGTACTTC. It encodes CASSPGTGGYEQYF. The rearrangement uses TRBV2 and TRBJ2-7; TRBD1 agrees at 11 bases. The CDR3 is made up of 14 amino acids. CDR1 is SNHLY, CDR2 FYNNEI, per germline. The V gene end was trimmed by 6 bases and the J gene end by 3 bases; junction bases not matched to a gene: 4.

V is TRBV19 and J is TRBJ2-3; 8 bases align to TRBD2. Germline loops: CDR1 LNHDA, CDR2 SQIVND (reference sequence). The CDR3 is 13 residues long. Trimming at V came to 3 bases and at J to 4 bases, leaving 0 bases not matched to a gene. The CDR3 spells CASSISGADTQYF. CDR3 DNA: TGTGCCAGTAGTATTAGCGGGGCAGATACGCAGTATTTT.

The rearrangement uses TRBV15 and TRBJ2-1; D is ambiguous. Per the germline V gene, CDR1 is LNHNV and CDR2 is YYDKDF (reference sequence). This CDR3 comprises 16 residues. The V end was cut by 0 bases, the J end by 2 bases, with 11 bases between. CDR3 DNA: TGTGCCACCAGCAGAGATAGGCGCTCCGCCTACAATGAGCAGTTCTTC. Translation: CATSRDRRSAYNEQFF.

This chain joins TRBV21-1 and TRBJ2-3; the D call in the table, TRBD2, was not verified against the DNA. TRBV21-1 is a recognized pseudogene. There are 17 residues in the CDR3. CDR3 loop: CASSLIRTSGIPDTQYF. CDR3 sequence (DNA): TGTGCCAGCAGCCTTATACGGACTAGCGGGATTCCAGATACGCAGTATTTT.